A selection of T cell receptor beta chains follows, all from one sample in a study of cytomegalovirus exposure and HLA in healthy donors. The method was immunoSEQ multiplex PCR; TCRdb's version includes in-frame clones alone and lacks a portion of them. The data show hundreds of thousands of clones, with over 80% seen just once and roughly 5.5% held by the top ten. The sequencing input was PBMCs. The receptors shown here come from a woman younger than 35 in good health and CMV-seronegative. Each CDR3 is given with its conserved first and last residue. The D gene is left open where the match is weak.

d_gene	v_gene	j_gene	CDR3aa
TRBD1	TRBV14	TRBJ2-2	CASSQTDRETGELFF
TRBD1	TRBV23-1	TRBJ2-7	CASSQSPGGYEQYF
-	TRBV30	TRBJ1-3	CARVSGNTIYF
TRBD1	TRBV14	TRBJ2-7	CASSQWGDRASYEQYF
TRBD2	TRBV20-1	TRBJ2-5	CSGGSGETQYF
-	TRBV27	TRBJ2-3	CASSLGPGVGTDTQYF
TRBD2	TRBV4-1	TRBJ2-5	CASAILAVQETQYF
TRBD1	TRBV5-1	TRBJ1-1	CASRRKQGVPNTEAFF
TRBD1	TRBV2	TRBJ2-2	CASILQGAGTGELFF
TRBD1	TRBV2	TRBJ1-6	CASSARQGYNSPLHF
-	TRBV28	TRBJ2-2	CASSKWTVTNTGELFF
-	TRBV15	TRBJ1-1	CATSTFPLSMNTEAFF
-	TRBV2	TRBJ1-1	CASTERTPNLAAEAFF
-	TRBV4-1	TRBJ1-5	CASSQDGLRGNQPQHF
TRBD1	TRBV2	TRBJ1-2	CASSEDDRANYGYTF
-	TRBV11-2	TRBJ2-1	CASSSDGSRDNEQFF
-	TRBV5-8	TRBJ1-5	CASSLGRNQPQHF